A single sample is the source of the 30 T cell receptor beta chains below, sequenced in a study of cytomegalovirus exposure and HLA in healthy donors. PCR amplification relied on 60 Vbeta primers (plus 13 Jbeta primers). Clones were sequenced by immunoSEQ multiplex PCR, and TCRdb holds only the in-frame ones, with some missing. This table holds approximately 110,000 clones, 74% found once. The sample consisted of PBMCs. The receptors stem from a man aged 45 to 65 in good health and CMV-seropositive.

This clone was observed a handful of times. J is TRBJ2-7 and V is TRBV7-9; a weak D match, TRBD2 (7 bases). Germline lookup yields CDR1 SEHNR and CDR2 FQNEAQ (reference sequence). V lost 4 bases, J lost 2 bases, and 18 bases lay in between. This CDR3 has 16 residues. CDR3 sequence: CASSSGGREKAYEQYF. Here the CDR3 DNA reads TGTGCCAGCAGCTCCGGGGGGCGGGAAAAAGCCTACGAGCAGTACTTC.

The chain is built from TRBV2 and TRBJ2-3, with TRBD1 identical over 9 bases. Germline values: CDR1 SNHLY, CDR2 FYNNEI. The junction had 1 base not matched to a gene; V was cut back by 8 bases and J by 4 bases. This CDR3 comprises 12 residues. The CDR3 reads CASRDRADTQYF. CDR3 in DNA: TGTGCCAGCCGGGACAGGGCAGATACGCAGTATTTT.

The chain employs TRBV5-6 and TRBJ2-1; 11 bases fit TRBD2. The length of the CDR3 is 15 residues. From germline, CDR1 is SGHDT and CDR2 YYEEEE. The ends lost 5 bases at V and 3 bases at J; junction bases unmatched: 4. The CDR3 region is CASSSGTSGYNEQFF. CDR3 bases: TGTGCCAGCAGTTCCGGGACTAGCGGCTACAATGAGCAGTTCTTC. Together with reference TRBV5-6 and TRBJ2-1, the CDR3 gives the full variable domain: DAGVTQSPTHLIKTRGQQVTLRCSPKSGHDTVSWYQQALGQGPQFIFQYYEEEERQRGNFPDRFSGHQFPNYSSELNVNALLLGDSALYLCASSSGTSGYNEQFFGPGTRLTVL.

This rearrangement joins TRBV30 to TRBJ2-1; TRBD1 agrees at 7 bases. Germline V CDR1 and CDR2: GTSNPN, SVGIG (reference sequence). V lost 4 bases, J lost 8 bases, and 11 bases stayed unmatched. There are 14 residues in the CDR3. This CDR3 is CAWTTGQSLDEQFF. CDR3 bases: TGTGCCTGGACCACGGGACAGTCATTGGATGAGCAGTTCTTC.

This rearrangement joins TRBV6-6 to TRBJ2-2; 9 nucleotides line up with TRBD1. The CDR3 runs 15 residues. With V trimmed by 6 bases and J by 3 bases, 5 bases remained unmatched. From germline, CDR1 is MNHNY and CDR2 SVGAGI (reference sequence). CDR3: CASRPRQGDTGELFF. Here the CDR3 DNA reads TGTGCCAGCAGACCCCGACAGGGGGACACCGGGGAGCTGTTTTTT.

The V gene is TRBV5-1, the J gene TRBJ2-2, with 7 bases matching TRBD1. J lost 5 bases, V lost 4 bases, and 5 bases had no gene match. This CDR3 is 14 amino acids long. Germline CDR1 SGHRS, CDR2 YFSETQ. CDR3 nucleotides: TGCGCCAGCAGCGAAGACAGGGAAACCGGGGAGCTGTTTTTT. Translated, it gives CASSEDRETGELFF.

The chain has TRBV21-1 and TRBJ2-1; the listed D gene, TRBD2, was not tested against the DNA. TRBV21-1 is a listed pseudogene. CDR3 length equals 16 residues. CDR3 residues: CASSKRGAGVYNEQFF. CDR3 nucleotides: TGTGCCAGCAGCAAAAGGGGAGCGGGGGTCTACAATGAGCAGTTCTTC.

V and J are TRBV14 and TRBJ1-2; 9 bases map to TRBD1. This CDR3 comprises 13 residues. The germline CDR1 and CDR2 sequences are SGHDN and FVKESK. Trimming took 4 bases from V and 4 from J; bases not matched to a gene: 1. CDR3 sequence: CASSPDRGYGYTF. The CDR3 coding sequence is TGTGCCAGCAGCCCGGACAGGGGCTATGGCTACACCTTC.

The J gene is TRBJ1-2, the V gene TRBV5-4; D is perhaps TRBD1 (5 bases). Germline CDR1 and CDR2: SGHNT and YYREEE (reference sequence). V was shortened by 2 bases and J by 5 bases, with 16 bases between the two germline ends. CDR3 length equals 15 residues. The CDR3: CASSFREGRLYGYTF. In nucleotides, the CDR3 is TGTGCCAGCAGCTTCCGGGAGGGGCGGTTATATGGCTACACCTTC.

The chain employs TRBV13 and TRBJ1-5; D possibly corresponds to TRBD1 (6 bases). Per the germline V gene, CDR1 is PRHDT and CDR2 is FYEKMQ (reference sequence). The ends were cut back, 4 bases at V and 6 bases at J, with 10 bases in the middle. This CDR3 contains 13 residues. CDR3 coding DNA: TGTGCCAGCAGCTCCGCGGGGGCTCAGCCCCAGCATTTT. Amino acid sequence: CASSSAGAQPQHF. Full variable domain (remainder filled in from reference TRBV13 and TRBJ1-5): AAGVIQSPRHLIKEKRETATLKCYPIPRHDTVYWYQQGPGQDPQFLISFYEKMQSDKGSIPDRFSAQQFSDYHSELNMSSLELGDSALYFCASSSAGAQPQHFGDGTRLSIL.

The chain uses TRBV9 and TRBJ2-1; D is perhaps TRBD2 (7 bases). Deletions cut 0 bases from V and 4 bases from J, with 11 bases between. The CDR3 consists of 15 residues. CDR1 and CDR2 (germline): SGDLS, YYNGEE. The CDR3: CASSVGGGGYNEQFF. DNA for the CDR3: TGTGCCAGCAGCGTAGGGGGGGGCGGGTACAATGAGCAGTTCTTC.

The count of this clone is one. The chain is built from TRBV27 and TRBJ2-7; TRBD2 aligns across 10 bases. The CDR3 spans 15 residues. The junction had 14 bases not matched to a gene; V was cut back by 8 bases and J by 7 bases. Germline values: CDR1 MNHEY, CDR2 SMNVEV (reference sequence). CDR3 residues: CASRFSGRPKREQYF. Written as DNA, the CDR3 is TGTGCCAGCCGATTTAGCGGGAGGCCAAAAAGGGAGCAGTACTTC.

The V and J genes are TRBV5-5 and TRBJ2-3; 10 bases are a match to TRBD1. This CDR3 has 15 residues. From germline, CDR1 is SGHKS and CDR2 YYEKEE (reference sequence). The V gene end was trimmed by 5 bases and the J gene end by 6 bases; junction bases not matched to a gene: 9. Here the CDR3 DNA reads TGTGCCAGCAGTTTGACAGGGGGCTTCGCCGATACGCAGTATTTT. It yields the protein CASSLTGGFADTQYF. Looking up the rest from reference TRBV5-5 and TRBJ2-3 gives the full variable domain: DAGVTQSPTHLIKTRGQQVTLRCSPISGHKSVSWYQQVLGQGPQFIFQYYEKEERGRGNFPDRFSARQFPNYSSELNVNALLLGDSALYLCASSLTGGFADTQYFGPGTRLTVL.

The J gene is TRBJ2-1, the V gene TRBV6-6, with TRBD1 matching 8 bases. Germline V gene sequence: CDR1 MNHNY, CDR2 SVGAGI (reference sequence). CDR3 size: 14 residues. V lost 0 bases to trimming and J lost 8 bases; unmatched junction nucleotides: 3. The DNA for the CDR3 is TGTGCCAGCAGTTACTCGACAGGGGCTGATGAGCAGTTCTTC. As protein: CASSYSTGADEQFF.

This sequence joins TRBV5-1 and TRBJ1-5; TRBD1 matches 8 bases. Germline trimming cut 3 bases from V and 3 bases from J; bases unmatched to any gene: 5. The CDR3 sequence is 15 residues long. Germline loops: CDR1 SGHRS, CDR2 YFSETQ. The CDR3, as DNA: TGCGCCAGCAGCTCGGCAGGGGGCGTCAATCAGCCCCAGCATTTT. This gives the protein CASSSAGGVNQPQHF.

The chain employs TRBV7-2 and TRBJ2-1; D is unclear. V lost 7 bases, J lost 7 bases, and 23 bases lay in between. The CDR3 is 16 amino acids. The germline CDR1 and CDR2 sequences are SGHTA and FQGNSA. DNA of the CDR3: TGTGCCAGCACCCCAAGAGGTATTAGGAGTGGGAATGAGCAGTTCTTC. Residues: CASTPRGIRSGNEQFF.

V and J are TRBV5-1 and TRBJ1-3; D ambiguous. This CDR3 has 16 residues. The V and J ends lost 3 bases and 0 bases respectively, with 13 bases between them. Germline V gives CDR1 SGHRS, CDR2 YFSETQ. The chain's CDR3 is CASSSTPLSSGNTIYF. Written as DNA, the CDR3 is TGCGCCAGCAGCTCCACCCCGTTGAGCTCTGGAAACACCATATATTTT.

This clone was seen only once. The chain uses TRBV4-1 and TRBJ2-2, with TRBD1 matching over 7 bases. The germline CDR1 and CDR2 sequences are MGHRA and YSYEKL. The CDR3 has 15 amino acids. V shed 4 bases and J 5 bases; nucleotides not matched to a gene: 7. As DNA, the CDR3 is TGCGCCAGCAGCCGTGACAGGGCCCCGACCGGGGAGCTGTTTTTT. Protein: CASSRDRAPTGELFF.

This clone was seen a few times. The gene calls are TRBV5-5 and TRBJ1-5, with TRBD1 matching over 8 bases. J gave up 7 bases and V 0 bases, and 6 bases lay outside the gene matches. In germline, CDR1 is SGHKS, CDR2 YYEKEE (reference sequence). The CDR3 spans 15 residues. The CDR3: CASSLDRGGRQPQHF. In DNA form, the CDR3 reads TGTGCCAGCAGCTTGGACAGGGGGGGAAGACAGCCCCAGCATTTT.

The chain uses TRBV2 and TRBJ2-1, with a possible D match to TRBD1 (6 bases). Trimming removed 4 bases from V and 2 bases from J, with 6 bases in between. Germline values: CDR1 SNHLY, CDR2 FYNNEI. This CDR3 region has 13 residues. CDR3 residues: CASSGQAYNEQFF. In DNA form, the CDR3 reads TGTGCCAGCAGTGGACAGGCCTACAATGAGCAGTTCTTC.

The chain links TRBV30 to TRBJ1-2; D might be TRBD1 (6 bases). The CDR3 runs to 13 residues. The V end lost 7 bases, the J end lost 8 bases, and 20 bases lay between the germline ends. Germline values: CDR1 GTSNPN, CDR2 SVGIG (reference sequence). CDR3 in DNA: TGTGCCTTGAGAGACGCATACAGGGACGGCTACACCTTC. Its protein is CALRDAYRDGYTF. Full variable domain (missing parts from reference TRBV30 and TRBJ1-2): SQTIHQWPATLVQPVGSPLSLECTVEGTSNPNLYWYRQAAGRGLQLLFYSVGIGQISSEVPQNLSASRPQDRQFILSSKKLLLSDSGFYLCALRDAYRDGYTFGSGTRLTVV.

This sequence joins TRBV5-1 and TRBJ1-2, with D possibly TRBD1 on 5 matching bases. The CDR3 covers 13 residues. Germline loops: CDR1 SGHRS, CDR2 YFSETQ. V was cut by 4 bases and J by 8 bases, with 15 bases left in between. CDR3 coding DNA: TGCGCCAGCAGCACCTTTGACAGCTCCGGCTACACCTTC. This translates into CASSTFDSSGYTF.

The DNA of the CDR3 is TGTGCCAGCAGTTTGACAGGGCCTACCGGGGAGCTGTTTTTT. This encodes CASSLTGPTGELFF. This chain connects TRBV6-1 to TRBJ2-2; TRBD1 aligns across 7 bases. Trimming took 5 bases from V and 5 from J; bases not matched to a gene: 5. This CDR3 spans 14 amino acids. Germline loops: CDR1 MNHNS, CDR2 SASEGT.

This clone was counted only a few times. This same CDR3 is encoded by further DNA sequences in the sample. The genes are TRBV7-3 and TRBJ1-1; D uncertain. In germline, CDR1 is SGHTA, CDR2 FQGTGA. The V end was cut by 5 bases, the J end by 1 base, with 8 bases between. CDR3 length: 13 amino acids. The CDR3 DNA sequence: TGTGCCAGCAGCCAACAGTGGAACACTGAAGCTTTCTTT. Protein sequence: CASSQQWNTEAFF.

The CDR3 DNA reads as TGCGCCAGCAGCTCCAGGGCGGACACTGAAGCTTTCTTT. Translated: CASSSRADTEAFF. The rearrangement joins TRBV5-1 to TRBJ1-1; D may be TRBD1 (5 bases). CDR3 length: 13 residues. Germline values: CDR1 SGHRS, CDR2 YFSETQ. With 3 bases removed from V and 3 bases from J, the gap between germline ends came to 9 bases.

The chain combines TRBV6-1 with TRBJ1-2, with no clear D. Per the germline V gene, CDR1 is MNHNS and CDR2 is SASEGT. V lost 0 bases and J 8 bases, leaving 16 bases between the germline ends. This CDR3 is built from 15 residues. CDR3: CASSEALGGVGGYTF. As DNA, the CDR3 is TGTGCCAGCAGTGAAGCGCTCGGAGGCGTGGGAGGCTACACCTTC.

The gene calls are TRBV5-1 and TRBJ1-6; no reliable D call. Between the trimmed V and J ends, which lost 1 base and 0 bases, there was a span of 5 bases. This CDR3 comprises 15 residues. The germline CDR1 and CDR2 sequences are SGHRS and YFSETQ. As DNA, the CDR3 is TGCGCCAGCAGCTTGAGTAGCTCCTATAATTCACCCCTCCACTTT. Protein product: CASSLSSSYNSPLHF. The complete variable domain, with remaining parts taken from reference TRBV5-1 and TRBJ1-6, reads KAGVTQTPRYLIKTRGQQVTLSCSPISGHRSVSWYQQTPGQGLQFLFEYFSETQRNKGNFPGRFSGRQFSNSRSEMNVSTLELGDSALYLCASSLSSSYNSPLHFGNGTRLTVT.

The sample holds one count of this clone. The J gene is TRBJ2-3, the V gene TRBV5-1; TRBD1 matches at 7 bases. The ends lost 4 bases at V and 3 bases at J; junction bases unmatched: 8. Germline V lookup: CDR1 SGHRS, CDR2 YFSETQ. The CDR3 runs 15 residues. The CDR3 region has the DNA TGCGCCAGCAGCCCGGAGACAGGGCGGACAGATACGCAGTATTTT. This sequence encodes CASSPETGRTDTQYF.

This clone was counted between two and nine times. The rearrangement uses TRBV27 and TRBJ1-1; 10 nucleotides match TRBD1. This CDR3 comprises 17 residues. Germline assignment: CDR1 MNHEY and CDR2 SMNVEV (reference sequence). The V and J ends lost 5 bases and 1 base, in that order; junction bases with no gene match: 10. The CDR3 sequence is CASSPLDRGRENTEAFF. The CDR3 DNA follows: TGTGCCAGCAGTCCCCTAGACAGGGGGCGGGAGAACACTGAAGCTTTCTTT.

The chain links TRBV18 to TRBJ2-2; maybe TRBD1 (6 bases). This CDR3 has 13 residues. Trimming stripped 4 bases from V and 6 bases from J, with 9 bases between. The V gene's germline CDR1 is KGHSH and CDR2 LQKENI. The CDR3 here is CASSHAGAGELFF. In DNA form, the CDR3 reads TGTGCCAGCTCACATGCAGGGGCCGGGGAGCTGTTTTTT.